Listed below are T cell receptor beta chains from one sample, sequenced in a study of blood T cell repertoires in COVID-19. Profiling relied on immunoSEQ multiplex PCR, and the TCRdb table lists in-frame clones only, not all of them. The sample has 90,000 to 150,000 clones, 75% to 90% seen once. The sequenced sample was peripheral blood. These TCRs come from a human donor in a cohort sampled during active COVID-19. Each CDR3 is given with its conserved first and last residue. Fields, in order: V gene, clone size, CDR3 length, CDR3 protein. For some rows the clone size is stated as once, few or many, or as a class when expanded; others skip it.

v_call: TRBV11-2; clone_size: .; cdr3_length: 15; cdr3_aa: CASSFSWTGGDTIYF
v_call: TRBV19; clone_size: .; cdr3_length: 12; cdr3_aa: CASAGGVYTQYF
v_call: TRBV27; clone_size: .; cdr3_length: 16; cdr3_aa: CASSSKQGRMGTEAFF
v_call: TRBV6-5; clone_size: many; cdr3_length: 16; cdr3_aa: CASTYFRGATYYEQYF
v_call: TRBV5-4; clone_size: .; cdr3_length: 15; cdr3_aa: CASSLPGVGTDTQYF
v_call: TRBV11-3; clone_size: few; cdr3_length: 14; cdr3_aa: CASSLRGTGYEQYF
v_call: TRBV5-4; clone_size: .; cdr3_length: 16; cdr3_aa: CASSPPGLAGLGEQYF
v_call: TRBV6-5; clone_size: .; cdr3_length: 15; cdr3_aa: CASSTTLTGMNEQFF
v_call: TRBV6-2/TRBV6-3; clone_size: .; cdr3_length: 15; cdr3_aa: CASSQIGTGNEKLFF
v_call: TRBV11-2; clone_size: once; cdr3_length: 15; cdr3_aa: CASSFHGQMSYEQYF
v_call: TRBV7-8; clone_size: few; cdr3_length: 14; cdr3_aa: CASRQGLAAYEQYF
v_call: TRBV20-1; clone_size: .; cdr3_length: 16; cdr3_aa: CSASGGDGLVVEKLFF
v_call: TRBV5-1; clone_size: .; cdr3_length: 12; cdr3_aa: CASNILGDTQYF
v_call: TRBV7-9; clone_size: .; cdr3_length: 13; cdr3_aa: CAPLRGNTGELFF
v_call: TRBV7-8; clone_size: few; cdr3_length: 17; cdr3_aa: CASSLDFSPGSNQPQHF
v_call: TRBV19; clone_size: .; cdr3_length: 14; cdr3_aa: CASTPDREGWEQYF
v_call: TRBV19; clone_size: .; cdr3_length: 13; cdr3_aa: CASSIQTGGELFF
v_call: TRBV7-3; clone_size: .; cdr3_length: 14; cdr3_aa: CASSRDRDTGELFF
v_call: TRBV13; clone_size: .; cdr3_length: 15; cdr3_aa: CASSFSETGVYGYTF
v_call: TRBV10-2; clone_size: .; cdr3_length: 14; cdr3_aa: CASSESLTSYEQYF
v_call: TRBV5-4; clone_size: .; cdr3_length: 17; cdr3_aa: CASSPLGQGYNSYGYTF
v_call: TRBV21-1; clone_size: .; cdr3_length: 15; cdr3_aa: CASSKRCGGGDEQYF
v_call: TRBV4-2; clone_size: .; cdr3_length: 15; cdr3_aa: CASSQAAGYTDTQYF
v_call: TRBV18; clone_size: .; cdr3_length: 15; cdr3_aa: CASSPAVSGANVLTF
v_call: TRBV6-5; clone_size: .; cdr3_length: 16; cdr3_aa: CASSYRREQSPETQYF
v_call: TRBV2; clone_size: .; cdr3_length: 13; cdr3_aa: CASSGTHNQPQHF
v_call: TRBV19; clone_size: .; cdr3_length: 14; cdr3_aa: CASSGTGVNYGYTF
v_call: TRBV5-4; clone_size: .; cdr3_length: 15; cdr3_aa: CASSTGLSSYNEQFF
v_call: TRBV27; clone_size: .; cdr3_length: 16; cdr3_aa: CASSLLTSGRSDTQYF
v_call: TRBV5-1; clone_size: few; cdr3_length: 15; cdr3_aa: CASSFATGGNYEQYF
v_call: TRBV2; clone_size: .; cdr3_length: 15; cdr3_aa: CASRDRGQSNQPQHF
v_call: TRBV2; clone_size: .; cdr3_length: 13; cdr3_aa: CASSVGVDQPQHF
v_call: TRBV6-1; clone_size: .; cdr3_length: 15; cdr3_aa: CASSEARTTKETQYF
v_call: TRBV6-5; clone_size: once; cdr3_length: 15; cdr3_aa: CASSSPGGINTEAFF
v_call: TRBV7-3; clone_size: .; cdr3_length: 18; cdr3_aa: CASSRGRTSGGITDTQYF
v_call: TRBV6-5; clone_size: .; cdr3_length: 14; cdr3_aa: CASRPEGSARGYTF
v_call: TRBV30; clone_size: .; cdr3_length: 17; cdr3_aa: CAWSRDRVKLGNSPLHF
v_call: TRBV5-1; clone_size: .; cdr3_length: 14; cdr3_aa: CASSSTSGGEGYTF
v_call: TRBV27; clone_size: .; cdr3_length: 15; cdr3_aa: CASRIQGGAGYGYTF
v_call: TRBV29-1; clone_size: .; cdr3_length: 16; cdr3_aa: CSVEGGKETSTDTQYF
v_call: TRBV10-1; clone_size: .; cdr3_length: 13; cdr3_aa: CASSESGGLEQYF
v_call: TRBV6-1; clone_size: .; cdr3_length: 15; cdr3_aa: CASSENSGFTGELFF
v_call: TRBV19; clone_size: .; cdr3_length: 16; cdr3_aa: CASSIGGGFMNTEAFF
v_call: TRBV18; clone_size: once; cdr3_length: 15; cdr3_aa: CASSSSPGQDYEQYF
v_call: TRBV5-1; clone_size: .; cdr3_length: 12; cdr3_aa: CASSFSSETQYF
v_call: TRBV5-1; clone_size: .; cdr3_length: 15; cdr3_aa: CASSPARDRGNIQYF
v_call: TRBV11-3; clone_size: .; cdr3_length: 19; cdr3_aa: CASSLEPGWVAGGGYEQYF
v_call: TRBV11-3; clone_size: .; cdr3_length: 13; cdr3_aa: CASSFSPNTEAFF
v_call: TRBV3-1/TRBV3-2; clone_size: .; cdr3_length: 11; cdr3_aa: CASSLGGEQYF
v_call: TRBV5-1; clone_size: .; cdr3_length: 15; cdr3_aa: CASSLGTSGGGTQYF
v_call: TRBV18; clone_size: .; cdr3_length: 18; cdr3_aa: CASSPTGTASRSSYGYTF
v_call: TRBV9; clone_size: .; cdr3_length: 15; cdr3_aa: CASSPSWTSQETQYF
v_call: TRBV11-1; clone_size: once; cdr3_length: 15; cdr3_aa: CASSPSGGGQNEQFF